The 27 T cell receptor beta chains presented below share a single source sample, sequenced in a study of cytomegalovirus exposure and HLA in healthy donors. PCR used 60 Vbeta primers and 13 Jbeta primers. This table comes from immunoSEQ multiplex PCR, and its TCRdb copy is limited to in-frame clones, with some not included. The data show hundreds of thousands of clones, with 75% to 90% seen just once and 0.95% to 1.1% held by the top ten. Sequences were obtained from PBMCs. These receptor sequences come from a woman between 18 and 30 years old in good health and CMV-seronegative.

CDR3 bases: TGTGCCAGCAGCCCCCTTTTTAGCGGGGCCCAGGTTAGGGTTTACAATGAGCAGTTCTTC. Residues: CASSPLFSGAQVRVYNEQFF. The chain carries TRBV7-8 and TRBJ2-1; 8 bases are a match to TRBD2. Trimming took 5 bases from V and 4 from J; bases not matched to a gene: 22. The CDR3 runs 20 residues. Germline assignment: CDR1 SGHVS and CDR2 FQNEAQ.

This clone was recorded only once. The chain employs TRBV5-4 and TRBJ2-1, with a possible D match to TRBD1 (5 bases). Trimming took 4 bases from V and 0 from J, leaving 23 bases between them. The CDR3 sequence is 19 residues long. Germline lookup yields CDR1 SGHNT and CDR2 YYREEE (reference sequence). CDR3 nucleotides: TGTGCCAGCAGCCCCAGGGTCCCAAAAGGGTTTAGCTCCTACAATGAGCAGTTCTTC. Encoded protein: CASSPRVPKGFSSYNEQFF.

Note on this clone: Within the sample, other DNA sequences also encode this same CDR3. V is TRBV5-1 and J is TRBJ2-2; D remains unclear. Germline CDR1 is SGHRS and CDR2 is YFSETQ. This CDR3 has 14 residues. The V end was cut by 4 bases, the J end by 1 base, with 8 bases between. CDR3 DNA: TGCGCCAGCAGCCAAACATTGAACACCGGGGAGCTGTTTTTT. Amino acids: CASSQTLNTGELFF. Supplemented by reference TRBV5-1 and TRBJ2-2, the full variable domain reads KAGVTQTPRYLIKTRGQQVTLSCSPISGHRSVSWYQQTPGQGLQFLFEYFSETQRNKGNFPGRFSGRQFSNSRSEMNVSTLELGDSALYLCASSQTLNTGELFFGEGSRLTVL.

This clone was observed a single time. The chain has TRBV9 and TRBJ2-7, with a weak D call TRBD1 (5 bases). The CDR3 totals 15 residues. Looked up from germline, CDR1 is SGDLS and CDR2 is YYNGEE. The V end was cut by 5 bases, the J end by 1 base, with 16 bases between. CDR3 in DNA: TGTGCCAGCAGTCTTCAGGGATCCCAATCCTACGAGCAGTACTTC. Its translation is CASSLQGSQSYEQYF.

This chain joins TRBV10-2 and TRBJ2-7; no definite D call. The CDR3 covers 14 residues. CDR1 WSHSY and CDR2 SAAADI come from the germline V gene. Deletions cut 0 bases from V and 9 bases from J, with 15 bases between. The CDR3 region is CASSESPPIDGQYF. The CDR3 nucleotides are TGCGCCAGCAGTGAGTCTCCCCCTATCGATGGGCAGTACTTC.

The chain uses TRBV6-5 and TRBJ1-1; weak D call: TRBD1 (6 bases). Trimming took off 0 bases at V and 1 base at J, with 9 bases between the two ends. In germline, CDR1 is MNHEY, CDR2 SVGAGI. This CDR3 region has 15 residues. CDR3 sequence (DNA): TGTGCCAGCAGTTACTCAAACAGGGAGAACACTGAAGCTTTCTTT. This translates into CASSYSNRENTEAFF.

J is TRBJ1-3 and V is TRBV7-3, with a possible D match to TRBD1 (5 bases). Looked up from germline, CDR1 is SGHTA and CDR2 is FQGTGA. The CDR3 is 14 amino acids. Trimming took 3 bases from V and 1 from J, leaving 7 bases between them. The CDR3 here is CASSFDRSGNTIYF. The CDR3 DNA reads TGTGCCAGCAGCTTTGACAGATCTGGAAACACCATATATTTT.

The chain is built from TRBV7-9 and TRBJ2-7; unclear D gene. V was trimmed by 2 bases and J by 4 bases, leaving 6 bases between them. The V gene's germline CDR1 is SEHNR and CDR2 FQNEAQ (reference sequence). The CDR3 has 12 residues. The chain's CDR3 is CASSLTSYEQYF. In DNA, the CDR3 is TGTGCCAGCAGCTTAACAAGTTACGAGCAGTACTTC.

The chain links TRBV6-5 to TRBJ2-5; 7 nucleotides line up with TRBD2. The CDR3 spans 13 residues. Germline CDR1 MNHEY, CDR2 SVGAGI. V dropped 6 bases and J dropped 5; count of bases not matched to a gene: 6. The CDR3 DNA reads TGTGCCAGCAGGGTGGCGGGGGATGAGACCCAGTACTTC. Translating gives CASRVAGDETQYF.

V and J are TRBV18 and TRBJ1-5; TRBD1 is a possible D gene (5 bases). There are 16 residues in the CDR3. V was clipped by 2 bases and J by 2 bases, with 13 bases between them. Germline V gene lookup returns CDR1 KGHSH and CDR2 LQKENI. This chain's CDR3 is CASSPSPGWGNQPQHF. Here the CDR3 DNA reads TGTGCCAGCTCACCATCCCCAGGGTGGGGCAATCAGCCCCAGCATTTT. Filled out from reference TRBV18 and TRBJ1-5, the complete variable domain reads NAGVMQNPRHLVRRRGQEARLRCSPMKGHSHVYWYRQLPEEGLKFMVYLQKENIIDESGMPKERFSAEFPKEGPSILRIQQVVRGDSAAYFCASSPSPGWGNQPQHFGDGTRLSIL.

This clone appeared once. The chain combines TRBV13 with TRBJ1-4, with a tentative D call TRBD1 (6 bases). CDR1 PRHDT and CDR2 FYEKMQ come from the germline V gene (reference sequence). V dropped 6 bases and J dropped 12 bases, with 14 bases sitting between them. This CDR3 has 12 residues. The CDR3 is CASSRREGELFF. CDR3 coding DNA: TGTGCCAGCAGTCGGAGGGAGGGGGAACTGTTTTTT.

The chain carries TRBV6-5 and TRBJ2-3, with 7 bases identical to TRBD2. The germline gives CDR1 MNHEY, CDR2 SVGAGI. The V and J ends lost 0 bases and 0 bases, in that order; junction bases with no gene match: 0. The CDR3 has 15 residues. DNA for the CDR3: TGTGCCAGCAGTTACTCGCGGGGGAGCACAGATACGCAGTATTTT. This sequence encodes CASSYSRGSTDTQYF.

The chain links TRBV9 to TRBJ1-2; possible D gene TRBD1, 5 bases. Germline CDR1 and CDR2: SGDLS and YYNGEE. The CDR3 is 15 residues long. Trimming pared 3 bases from V and 0 bases from J, leaving 12 bases between. CDR3 sequence: CASSARDGANYGYTF. The CDR3 DNA reads TGTGCCAGCAGCGCCAGGGATGGGGCTAACTATGGCTACACCTTC.

There are a few counts of this clone. The rearrangement joins TRBV2 to TRBJ2-5; tentatively, D is TRBD2 (5 bases). The CDR3 contains 12 residues. Trimming cost V 4 bases and J 4 bases, with 7 bases left between them. From germline, CDR1 is SNHLY and CDR2 FYNNEI. As DNA, the CDR3 is TGTGCCAGCAGTGGTGGGAGAGAGACCCAGTACTTC. Its protein product is CASSGGRETQYF.

The rearrangement joins TRBV7-6 to TRBJ2-7; possible D gene TRBD1, 6 bases. V lost 2 bases and J lost 6, with 11 bases in between. CDR3 length: 13 amino acids. Looked up from germline, CDR1 is SGHVS and CDR2 is FNYEAQ. The CDR3 DNA reads TGTGCCAGCAGCTTATCGCGAGGGGGCGAGCAGTACTTC. This codes for CASSLSRGGEQYF.

V and J are TRBV11-1 and TRBJ2-1, with D perhaps matching TRBD1 (5 bases). CDR1 SGHAT and CDR2 FQDESV come from the germline V gene (reference sequence). Trimming stripped 5 bases from V and 8 bases from J, with 16 bases between. There are 14 residues in the CDR3. The CDR3 region has the DNA TGTGCCAGCAGCCTGGTGTCAGGGTCCGATGAGCAGTTCTTC. Protein product: CASSLVSGSDEQFF.

The chain has TRBV10-2 and TRBJ1-2; 9 bases map to TRBD1. V gave up 2 bases and J gave up 4 bases; unmatched junction bases: 5. This CDR3 has 15 residues. The germline V gene encodes CDR1 WSHSY and CDR2 SAAADI. The CDR3 DNA is TGCGCCAGCAGTGAGAGGGGACAGGGAGGCTATGGCTACACCTTC. This sequence encodes CASSERGQGGYGYTF.

The chain is built from TRBV11-2 and TRBJ1-1; 7 positions agree with TRBD1. With V trimmed by 5 bases and J by 6 bases, 6 bases remained unmatched. The germline V gene encodes CDR1 SGHAT and CDR2 FQNNGV. This CDR3 region has 13 residues. The CDR3 region has the DNA TGTGCCAGCAGCGAGACAGGGCTTGCTGAAGCTTTCTTT. Translated: CASSETGLAEAFF.

As concerns this clone: At one end the junction does not follow the germline gene, possibly because of a read error. V gene TRBV7-9 combines with J gene TRBJ1-1, with 8 bases that match TRBD1. Germline V gene lookup returns CDR1 SEHNR and CDR2 FQNEAQ (reference sequence). This CDR3 spans 15 amino acids. The CDR3 sequence: CSSSLGRKDRAEAFF. The CDR3 nucleotides read TGTTCCAGCAGCTTAGGAAGGAAGGACAGGGCTGAAGCTTTCTTT.

This sequence joins TRBV6-1 and TRBJ2-5; a weak D match, TRBD1 (5 bases). Germline lookup yields CDR1 MNHNS and CDR2 SASEGT. Trimming cost V 6 bases and J 2 bases, with 16 bases left between them. The length of the CDR3 is 15 residues. The CDR3 nucleotides read TGTGCCAGCAGCCCCCCCGGGCAGGGACAAGAGACCCAGTACTTC. It is translated as CASSPPGQGQETQYF.

The chain employs TRBV4-3 and TRBJ2-6, with a possible D match to TRBD1 (5 bases). Germline CDR1 LGHNA, CDR2 YSLEER. V lost 1 base, J lost 0 bases, and 10 bases lay in between. This CDR3 contains 17 residues. The CDR3 is CASSQVQVLSGANVLTF. The CDR3 DNA is TGCGCCAGCAGCCAAGTACAGGTCCTCTCTGGGGCCAACGTCCTGACTTTC.

The J gene is TRBJ2-6, the V gene TRBV30; D unclear. The ends were cut back, 4 bases at V and 6 bases at J, with 19 bases in the middle. The germline CDR1 and CDR2 sequences are GTSNPN and SVGIG (reference sequence). This CDR3 is 16 amino acids long. For the CDR3, the DNA is TGTGCCTGGAACCTCAACACCCCTCTGGCGGCCAACGTCCTGACTTTC. Translating it yields CAWNLNTPLAANVLTF.

The chain couples TRBV10-1 to TRBJ1-2; no reliable D call. Trimming pared 3 bases from V and 3 bases from J, leaving 5 bases between. CDR3 size: 12 residues. The V gene's germline CDR1 is WNHNN and CDR2 SYGVQD (reference sequence). In nucleotides, the CDR3 is TGCGCCAGCAGTGACAGCGACTATGGCTACACCTTC. Encoded protein: CASSDSDYGYTF.

In this sample, this clone turned up once. The sample carries other DNA sequences with the same CDR3. The chain couples TRBV19 to TRBJ1-3, with 7 positions matching TRBD1. The germline V gene has CDR1 LNHDA and CDR2 SQIVND (reference sequence). V lost 3 bases and J lost 4; bases outside the gene matches: 6. This CDR3 contains 15 residues. The CDR3 loop reads CASSIDRAPGNTIYF. The DNA of the CDR3 is TGTGCCAGTAGTATCGACAGGGCCCCCGGAAACACCATATATTTT.

The chain carries TRBV19 and TRBJ1-3; TRBD1 aligns across 7 bases. The CDR3 has 16 residues. V was pared by 5 bases and J by 8 bases, with 15 bases of the junction left unmatched. The germline V gene encodes CDR1 LNHDA and CDR2 SQIVND (reference sequence). The CDR3 DNA sequence: TGTGCCAGTAGTCGCCAACGACAGGGCTTCGGGGACACCATATATTTT. As protein: CASSRQRQGFGDTIYF.

The chain couples TRBV11-2 to TRBJ1-5; D is undetermined. Trimming cost V 0 bases and J 7 bases, with 19 bases left between them. Germline values: CDR1 SGHAT, CDR2 FQNNGV. The CDR3 extends over 17 amino acids. CDR3 sequence (DNA): TGTGCCAGCAGCTTAGATGACGGGTCCCCTCCAAACCAGCCCCAGCATTTT. It codes for CASSLDDGSPPNQPQHF.

This clone was observed a few times. This chain links TRBV25-1 with TRBJ2-3; 11 bases line up with TRBD2. This CDR3 is built from 17 residues. Germline assignment: CDR1 MGHDK and CDR2 SYGVNS. Trimming at V came to 1 base and at J to 4 bases, leaving 7 bases not matched to a gene. The CDR3 coding sequence is TGTGCCAGCAGTGAATGGCAGGGACTAGCGGCCCCAGATACGCAGTATTTT. Encoded protein: CASSEWQGLAAPDTQYF.